Each of the 10 T cell receptor beta chains below was sequenced from the same sample in a study of blood T cell repertoires in COVID-19 (dated by TCRdb to about 2020). The library was obtained by the immunoSEQ multiplex PCR assay. This is the immuneACCESS table as TCRdb keeps it, with only in-frame sequences that have V and J called. A part of the clones is gone; compared with another copy, unresolved V genes explain less than half, and the rest is unexplained. Within this sample are more than 35,000 clones, with 91% of them counted one time only. More than 15% of the sample is held by the ten biggest clonotypes. Sequenced sample: peripheral blood. All receptors come from a woman aged 25 to 39 in a cohort sampled during active COVID-19.

This clone has a handful of counts. This chain links TRBV5-1 with TRBJ2-3, with a possible D match to TRBD1 (6 bases). The germline V and J ends were trimmed by 1 base and 4 bases, with 10 bases remaining between them. Germline V gene lookup returns CDR1 SGHRS and CDR2 YFSETQ. This CDR3 spans 14 amino acids. The CDR3 spells CASSLFQGSDTQYF. CDR3 DNA: TGCGCCAGCAGCTTGTTTCAGGGGTCAGATACGCAGTATTTT. Based on the CDR3 plus reference TRBV5-1 and TRBJ2-3, the full variable domain is KAGVTQTPRYLIKTRGQQVTLSCSPISGHRSVSWYQQTPGQGLQFLFEYFSETQRNKGNFPGRFSGRQFSNSRSEMNVSTLELGDSALYLCASSLFQGSDTQYFGPGTRLTVL.

This clone was seen only once. This chain connects TRBV28 to TRBJ2-7; D uncertain. Trimming cost V 2 bases and J 2 bases, with 10 bases left between them. This CDR3 has 14 amino acids. Germline CDR1 is MDHEN and CDR2 is SYDVKM. The DNA for the CDR3 is TGTGCCAGCAGTTTAAGTCAGGATCCCTACGAGCAGTACTTC. As protein: CASSLSQDPYEQYF.

The V call is TRBV19, the J call TRBJ2-2; maybe TRBD1 (6 bases). Germline CDR1 is LNHDA and CDR2 is SQIVND (reference sequence). This CDR3 is 16 amino acids long. Trimming cost V 10 bases and J 5 bases, with 23 bases left between them. CDR3 amino acids: CATLSTSGTPTGELFF. The CDR3 nucleotides read TGTGCCACCCTCTCAACTTCCGGGACACCGACCGGGGAGCTGTTTTTT.

This chain connects TRBV19 to TRBJ2-1; the D gene is possibly TRBD2 (6 bases). CDR3 length: 15 amino acids. V lost 3 bases and J 7 bases, leaving 16 bases between the germline ends. Germline values: CDR1 LNHDA, CDR2 SQIVND (reference sequence). The CDR3: CASSMGTGTLNEQFF. In nucleotides, the CDR3 is TGTGCCAGTAGTATGGGGACCGGGACTTTAAATGAGCAGTTCTTC.

The CDR3 DNA sequence: TGTGCCACCAGCAGAGACAGGCGACAGGGGCGGGAGACCCAGTACTTC. It yields the protein CATSRDRRQGRETQYF. This rearrangement joins TRBV15 to TRBJ2-5, with TRBD1 matching 8 bases. CDR1 is LNHNV and CDR2 is YYDKDF in the germline V gene (reference sequence). V shed 0 bases, J shed 5 bases, and the junction held 8 bases outside the gene matches. CDR3 size: 16 residues.

The V and J genes are TRBV9 and TRBJ2-3, with 11 bases matching TRBD1. This CDR3 spans 16 amino acids. The V gene's germline CDR1 is SGDLS and CDR2 YYNGEE. After removal of 0 bases from V and 1 base from J, the junction contained 1 base not matched to a gene. The CDR3: CASSVVGQGGTDTQYF. CDR3 DNA sequence: TGTGCCAGCAGCGTAGTGGGACAGGGGGGCACAGATACGCAGTATTTT.

This chain joins TRBV7-8 and TRBJ2-1; 11 bases are a match to TRBD1. Germline V gene data show CDR1 as SGHVS and CDR2 as FQNEAQ. CDR3 size: 16 residues. V dropped 5 bases and J dropped 6; count of bases not matched to a gene: 9. The CDR3 coding sequence is TGTGCCAGCAGCCCCCGGACAGGGGGCATGGGCAATGAGCAGTTCTTC. Translated, it gives CASSPRTGGMGNEQFF.

The chain recombines TRBV9 with TRBJ2-2, with 8 bases that match TRBD2. With V trimmed by 0 bases and J by 5 bases, 3 bases remained unmatched. In germline, CDR1 is SGDLS, CDR2 YYNGEE. The CDR3 sequence is 15 residues long. CDR3 residues: CASSVVSGGTGELFF. CDR3 nucleotides: TGTGCCAGCAGCGTAGTGTCGGGAGGGACCGGGGAGCTGTTTTTT.

This chain joins TRBV27 and TRBJ1-5, with TRBD1 as a possible D gene (5 bases). This CDR3 comprises 18 residues. Trimming left V 0 bases short and J 0 bases short, with 15 bases between. Germline loops: CDR1 MNHEY, CDR2 SMNVEV (reference sequence). CDR3 in DNA: TGTGCCAGCAGTTTATCGATTGGGGACTTTAATAGCAATCAGCCCCAGCATTTT. Translation: CASSLSIGDFNSNQPQHF.

The CDR3 sequence: CASSPLGQGPNNEQFF. Written as DNA, the CDR3 is TGTGCCAGCTCACCCCTGGGACAGGGGCCAAACAATGAGCAGTTCTTC. The chain links TRBV18 to TRBJ2-1, with 10 bases matching TRBD1. The germline CDR1 and CDR2 sequences are KGHSH and LQKENI. Losses at the gene ends were 3 bases for V and 5 bases for J; bases not matched to a gene: 7. The CDR3 sequence is 16 residues long.